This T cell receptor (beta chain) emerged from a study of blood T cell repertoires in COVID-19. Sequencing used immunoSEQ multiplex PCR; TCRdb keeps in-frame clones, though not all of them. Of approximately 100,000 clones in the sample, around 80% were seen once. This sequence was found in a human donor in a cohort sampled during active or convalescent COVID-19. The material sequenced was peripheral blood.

As DNA, the CDR3 is TGTGCCAGCAGCTTGGAACGGGGGGGGTATAATTCACCCCTCCACTTT. Protein product: CASSLERGGYNSPLHF. The chain carries TRBV5-6 and TRBJ1-6, with a possible D match to TRBD1 (5 bases). Trimming stripped 0 bases from V and 4 bases from J, with 11 bases between. CDR3 length: 16 amino acids. Looked up from germline, CDR1 is SGHDT and CDR2 is YYEEEE.